In its sample, the clone carrying this T cell receptor beta chain was seen once. The length of the CDR3 is 13 residues. CDR1 and CDR2 from the germline V gene are WSHSY and SAAADI. The sample belongs to a study of shared T cell receptors in the human thymus. Method: immunoSEQ multiplex PCR; TCRdb's copy keeps in-frame clones and lacks some. Here the sample spans 600,000 or so clones, around 87% being singletons. These sequences were also reported in another study, on human thymus T cells. That source adds: All donors were healthy Finnish infants who were undergoing corrective surgery to treat congenital heart defects. From resections taken during corrective heart surgery, the thymus tissue was obtained. Thymic and blood repertoires appeared to show biased V and J gene usage.

This rearrangement joins TRBV10-2 to TRBJ2-5, with a weak D call TRBD1 (5 bases). The better agreement between TRBJ2-7 and the DNA end casts doubt on the J call. The receptor was derived from a boy under two years old with a congenital heart defect. Sample: thymocytes. The CDR3 DNA is TGCGCCAGCAGTGGAGACAGATCCTACGAGCAGTACTTC. Translating it yields CASSGDRSYEQYF.